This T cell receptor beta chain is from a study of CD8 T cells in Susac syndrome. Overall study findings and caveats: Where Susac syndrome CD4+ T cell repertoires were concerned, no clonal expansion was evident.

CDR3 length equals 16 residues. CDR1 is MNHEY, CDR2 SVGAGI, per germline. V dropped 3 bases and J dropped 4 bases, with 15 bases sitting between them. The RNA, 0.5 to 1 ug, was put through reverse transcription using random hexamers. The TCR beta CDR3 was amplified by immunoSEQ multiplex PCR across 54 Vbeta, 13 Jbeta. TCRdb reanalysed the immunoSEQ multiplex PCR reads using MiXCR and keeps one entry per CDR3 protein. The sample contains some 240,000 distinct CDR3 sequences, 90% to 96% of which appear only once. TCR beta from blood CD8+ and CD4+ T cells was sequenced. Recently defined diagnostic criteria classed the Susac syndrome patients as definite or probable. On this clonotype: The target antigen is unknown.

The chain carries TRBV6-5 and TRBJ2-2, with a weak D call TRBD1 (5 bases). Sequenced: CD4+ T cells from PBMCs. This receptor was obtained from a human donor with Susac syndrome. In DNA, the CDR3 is TGTGCCAGCAGTTATAAGGCAGGGTGGAGCACCGGGGAGCTGTTTTTT. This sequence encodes CASSYKAGWSTGELFF.